These 19 T cell receptor beta chains were all obtained from the same sample, sequenced in a study of blood T cell repertoires in COVID-19. The method was immunoSEQ multiplex PCR; TCRdb's version includes in-frame clones alone and lacks a portion of them. The table records about 380,000 clones, less than 85% of them present only once. The sample comprised peripheral blood. The receptors come from a woman aged 18-29 years with acute or convalescent COVID-19.

V and J are TRBV19 and TRBJ2-3; D gene uncertain. With 8 bases removed from V and 1 base from J, the gap between germline ends came to 7 bases. CDR3 length equals 12 residues. Germline values: CDR1 LNHDA, CDR2 SQIVND (reference sequence). This CDR3 is CASRQGTDTQYF. CDR3 DNA: TGTGCCAGTCGGCAGGGCACAGATACGCAGTATTTT.

The J gene is TRBJ2-7, the V gene TRBV15, with 10 bases lining up with TRBD1. With V trimmed by 1 base and J by 2 bases, 2 bases remained unmatched. This CDR3 spans 15 amino acids. Per the germline V gene, CDR1 is LNHNV and CDR2 is YYDKDF (reference sequence). As DNA, the CDR3 is TGTGCCACCAGCAGAGGGGGGACAGGGGCCTACGAGCAGTACTTC. As protein: CATSRGGTGAYEQYF.

Points on this clone: Other DNA sequences of this sample code for an identical CDR3. J is TRBJ2-7 and V is TRBV5-4; D gene unclear. Germline CDR1 and CDR2: SGHNT and YYREEE (reference sequence). V shed 0 bases and J shed 2 bases, with 6 bases lying between them. The CDR3 extends over 13 amino acids. CDR3 amino acids: CASSLDRTYEQYF. CDR3 nucleotides: TGTGCCAGCAGCTTGGACAGAACCTACGAGCAGTACTTC. Combining the CDR3 with reference TRBV5-4 and TRBJ2-7 gives the whole variable domain ETGVTQSPTHLIKTRGQQVTLRCSSQSGHNTVSWYQQALGQGPQFIFQYYREEENGRGNFPPRFSGLQFPNYSSELNVNALELDDSALYLCASSLDRTYEQYFGPGTRLTVT.

The J gene is TRBJ2-1, the V gene TRBV27; TRBD2 aligns across 10 bases. Losses at the gene ends were 5 bases for V and 4 bases for J; bases not matched to a gene: 5. Per the germline V gene, CDR1 is MNHEY and CDR2 is SMNVEV (reference sequence). The CDR3 covers 15 residues. The CDR3 protein is CASSLLAGLYNEQFF. CDR3 nucleotides: TGTGCCAGCAGTCTACTAGCGGGGTTGTACAATGAGCAGTTCTTC.

This clone appeared once. V and J are TRBV3-1 (or the pseudogene TRBV3-2) and TRBJ1-6; no clear D. The CDR3 extends over 13 amino acids. The germline V gene encodes CDR1 LGHDT and CDR2 YNNKEL (reference sequence). Deletions cut 7 bases from V and 7 bases from J, with 11 bases between. The CDR3 region is CASMEANNSPLHF. The CDR3 DNA reads TGTGCCAGCATGGAGGCCAACAATTCACCCCTCCACTTT.

This clone has only a few counts. The V call is TRBV9, the J call TRBJ2-3, with a weak D call TRBD2 (6 bases). CDR3 size: 15 residues. V dropped 2 bases and J dropped 1 base, with 11 bases sitting between them. The germline V gene encodes CDR1 SGDLS and CDR2 YYNGEE. The CDR3 protein is CASSVMRGGTDTQYF. The CDR3 DNA reads as TGTGCCAGCAGCGTGATGCGGGGTGGCACAGATACGCAGTATTTT.

This clone was detected only once. CDR3 in amino acids: CASSKTSDLSEQFF. CDR3 nucleotides: TGTGCCAGCAGTAAGACTAGCGATCTATCTGAGCAGTTCTTC. The rearrangement joins TRBV2 to TRBJ2-1; 8 bases map to TRBD2. Germline trimming cut 5 bases from V and 9 bases from J; bases unmatched to any gene: 9. This CDR3 spans 14 amino acids. Germline V gene lookup returns CDR1 SNHLY and CDR2 FYNNEI. Together with reference TRBV2 and TRBJ2-1, the CDR3 gives the full variable domain: EPEVTQTPSHQVTQMGQEVILRCVPISNHLYFYWYRQILGQKVEFLVSFYNNEISEKSEIFDDQFSVERPDGSNFTLKIRSTKLEDSAMYFCASSKTSDLSEQFFGPGTRLTVL.

The sample holds one count of this clone. The rearrangement uses TRBV5-8 and TRBJ1-4, with D possibly matching TRBD1 (5 bases). CDR1 and CDR2 from the germline V gene are SGHTS and YDEGEE. Trimming removed 1 base at V and 2 bases at J, with 6 bases between. This CDR3 is 14 amino acids long. As DNA, the CDR3 is TGTGCCAGCAGCTTGCAGGGTACTAATGAAAAACTGTTTTTT. Protein sequence: CASSLQGTNEKLFF.

J is TRBJ1-5 and V is TRBV19, with D perhaps matching TRBD1 (6 bases). CDR3 length: 17 amino acids. The germline V and J ends were trimmed by 2 bases and 0 bases, with 14 bases remaining between them. Germline lookup yields CDR1 LNHDA and CDR2 SQIVND (reference sequence). CDR3 sequence: CASSIRQTGSSNQPQHF. For the CDR3, the DNA is TGTGCCAGTAGTATACGGCAGACAGGAAGTAGCAATCAGCCCCAGCATTTT.

This clone was seen a handful of times. This chain links TRBV19 with TRBJ2-5; TRBD1 matches 9 bases. After removal of 3 bases from V and 3 bases from J, the junction contained 5 bases not matched to a gene. This CDR3 region has 15 residues. Germline V gene lookup returns CDR1 LNHDA and CDR2 SQIVND (reference sequence). Written as DNA, the CDR3 is TGTGCCAGTAGTATTGTGGGACAGGGAAAAGAGACCCAGTACTTC. Its translation is CASSIVGQGKETQYF.

This rearrangement joins TRBV19 to TRBJ1-2; 8 bases fit TRBD1. This CDR3 spans 16 amino acids. Germline CDR1 is LNHDA and CDR2 is SQIVND (reference sequence). V shed 4 bases and J 1 base; nucleotides not matched to a gene: 8. Here the CDR3 DNA reads TGTGCCAGTAGTACAATCGGACAGGGTATTAACTATGGCTACACCTTC. Protein: CASSTIGQGINYGYTF.

A single count supports this clone. V usage is TRBV27 and J usage is TRBJ2-4, with a weak D call TRBD1 (5 bases). The CDR3 spans 13 residues. Germline V gene lookup returns CDR1 MNHEY and CDR2 SMNVEV (reference sequence). V was trimmed by 3 bases and J by 5 bases, leaving 8 bases between them. This CDR3 reads CASSLQGENIQYF. The DNA for the CDR3 is TGTGCCAGCAGTTTGCAGGGTGAAAACATTCAGTACTTC.

CDR3 protein: CASSDRTSGKETQYF. CDR3 sequence (DNA): TGCGCCAGCAGTGATCGCACTAGCGGAAAAGAGACCCAGTACTTC. The gene calls are TRBV10-2 and TRBJ2-5; 8 nucleotides line up with TRBD2. V lost 3 bases, J lost 3 bases, and 6 bases stayed unmatched. The CDR3 consists of 15 residues. Germline CDR1 WSHSY, CDR2 SAAADI.

This sequence joins TRBV6-1 and TRBJ2-7, with D possibly being TRBD2 (5 bases). Germline loops: CDR1 MNHNS, CDR2 SASEGT. The germline V and J ends were trimmed by 2 bases and 7 bases, with 12 bases remaining between them. The CDR3 totals 13 residues. CDR3: CASSEIGVGEQYF. In DNA form, the CDR3 reads TGTGCCAGCAGTGAAATCGGGGTAGGGGAGCAGTACTTC.

The V call is TRBV19, the J call TRBJ1-2, with 8 bases lining up with TRBD1. This CDR3 comprises 15 residues. J gave up 3 bases and V 4 bases, and 7 bases lay outside the gene matches. From germline, CDR1 is LNHDA and CDR2 SQIVND (reference sequence). CDR3 sequence: CASSTQQGGDYGYTF. CDR3 coding DNA: TGTGCCAGTAGTACTCAACAGGGGGGGGACTATGGCTACACCTTC.

The chain's CDR3 is CASSFDGNSPLHF. The CDR3 nucleotides read TGTGCCAGCAGTTTTGACGGGAATTCACCCCTCCACTTT. The J gene is TRBJ1-6, the V gene TRBV27; no clear D gene. Germline CDR1 is MNHEY and CDR2 is SMNVEV (reference sequence). V lost 3 bases and J lost 7, with 7 bases in between. The CDR3 loop spans 13 amino acids.

V and J are TRBV6-5 and TRBJ1-1, with TRBD1 as a possible D gene (6 bases). Trimming pared 5 bases from V and 1 base from J, leaving 14 bases between. This CDR3 contains 15 residues. Per germline, CDR1 MNHEY and CDR2 SVGAGI. The CDR3 DNA is TGTGCCAGCAGTATCCGGGGACACCGGAACACTGAAGCTTTCTTT. Protein: CASSIRGHRNTEAFF.

In DNA, the CDR3 is TGTGCCAGTAGTGTCAGGGGGCTAGACACTGAAGCTTTCTTT. This codes for CASSVRGLDTEAFF. The V call is TRBV19, the J call TRBJ1-1, with 8 bases that match TRBD1. Germline V gives CDR1 LNHDA, CDR2 SQIVND (reference sequence). V lost 5 bases, J lost 3 bases, and 5 bases stayed unmatched. The CDR3 length is 14 residues.

The genes are TRBV7-9 and TRBJ1-2, with a tentative D call TRBD1 (6 bases). The germline V and J ends were trimmed by 2 bases and 6 bases, with 10 bases remaining between them. This CDR3 contains 13 residues. Germline V gene lookup returns CDR1 SEHNR and CDR2 FQNEAQ (reference sequence). The CDR3 coding sequence is TGTGCCAGCAGCTTAACAGGGAGGGATGGCTACACCTTC. Residues: CASSLTGRDGYTF.